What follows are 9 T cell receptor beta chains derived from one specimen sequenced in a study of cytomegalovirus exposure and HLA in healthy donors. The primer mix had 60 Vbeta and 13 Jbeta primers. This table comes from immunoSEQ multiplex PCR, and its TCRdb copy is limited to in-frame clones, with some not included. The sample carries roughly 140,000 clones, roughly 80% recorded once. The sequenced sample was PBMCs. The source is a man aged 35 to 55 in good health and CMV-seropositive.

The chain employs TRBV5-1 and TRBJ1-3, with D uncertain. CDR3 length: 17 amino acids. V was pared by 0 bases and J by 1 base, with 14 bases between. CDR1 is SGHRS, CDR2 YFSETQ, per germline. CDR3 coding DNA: TGCGCCAGCAGCTTGGTCGCGGAGAGCCTATCTGGAAACACCATATATTTT. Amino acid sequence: CASSLVAESLSGNTIYF. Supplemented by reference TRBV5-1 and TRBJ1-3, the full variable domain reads KAGVTQTPRYLIKTRGQQVTLSCSPISGHRSVSWYQQTPGQGLQFLFEYFSETQRNKGNFPGRFSGRQFSNSRSEMNVSTLELGDSALYLCASSLVAESLSGNTIYFGEGSWLTVV.

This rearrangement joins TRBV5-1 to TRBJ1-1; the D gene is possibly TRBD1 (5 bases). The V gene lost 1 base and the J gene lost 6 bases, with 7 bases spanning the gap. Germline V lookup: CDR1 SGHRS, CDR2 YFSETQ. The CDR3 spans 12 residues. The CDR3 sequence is CASSLPGSEAFF. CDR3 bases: TGCGCCAGCAGCTTGCCAGGGTCTGAAGCTTTCTTT. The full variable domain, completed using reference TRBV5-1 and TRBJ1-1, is KAGVTQTPRYLIKTRGQQVTLSCSPISGHRSVSWYQQTPGQGLQFLFEYFSETQRNKGNFPGRFSGRQFSNSRSEMNVSTLELGDSALYLCASSLPGSEAFFGQGTRLTVV.

The DNA for the CDR3 is TGTGCCAGCAGCGCACAGGGCTATCAGCCCCAGCATTTT. Its protein product is CASSAQGYQPQHF. The chain has TRBV9 and TRBJ1-5; TRBD1 might be the D (6 bases). The CDR3 contains 13 residues. V dropped 3 bases and J dropped 5 bases, with 9 bases sitting between them. The V gene's germline CDR1 is SGDLS and CDR2 YYNGEE. Together with reference TRBV9 and TRBJ1-5, the CDR3 gives the full variable domain: DSGVTQTPKHLITATGQRVTLRCSPRSGDLSVYWYQQSLDQGLQFLIQYYNGEERAKGNILERFSAQQFPDLHSELNLSSLELGDSALYFCASSAQGYQPQHFGDGTRLSIL.

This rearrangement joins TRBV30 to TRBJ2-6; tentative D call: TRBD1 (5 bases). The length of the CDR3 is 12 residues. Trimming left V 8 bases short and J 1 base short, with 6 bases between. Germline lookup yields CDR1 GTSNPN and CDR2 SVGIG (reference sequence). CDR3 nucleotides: TGTGCCAGGGGTTCTGGGGCCAACGTCCTGACTTTC. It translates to CARGSGANVLTF.

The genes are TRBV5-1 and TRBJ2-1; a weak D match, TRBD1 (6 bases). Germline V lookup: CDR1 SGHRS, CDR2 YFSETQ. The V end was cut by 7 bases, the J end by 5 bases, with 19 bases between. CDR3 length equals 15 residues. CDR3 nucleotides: TGCGCCAGCGGGGACCTCAGGGGAAAGAACAATGAGCAGTTCTTC. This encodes CASGDLRGKNNEQFF.

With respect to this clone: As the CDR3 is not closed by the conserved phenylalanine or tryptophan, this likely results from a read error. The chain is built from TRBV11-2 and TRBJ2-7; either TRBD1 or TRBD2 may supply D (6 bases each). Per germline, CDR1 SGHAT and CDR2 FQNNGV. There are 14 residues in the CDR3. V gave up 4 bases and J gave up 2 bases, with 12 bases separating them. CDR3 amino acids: CASSWMEGAYEQYL. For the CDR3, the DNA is TGTGCCAGCAGCTGGATGGAGGGGGCCTACGAGCAGTACCTC.

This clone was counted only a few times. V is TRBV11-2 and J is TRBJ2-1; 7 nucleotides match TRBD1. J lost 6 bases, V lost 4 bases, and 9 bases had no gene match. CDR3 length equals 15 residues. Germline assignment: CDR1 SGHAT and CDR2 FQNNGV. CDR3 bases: TGTGCCAGCAGCTCCAACAGGGGCTCACTCAATGAGCAGTTCTTC. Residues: CASSSNRGSLNEQFF.

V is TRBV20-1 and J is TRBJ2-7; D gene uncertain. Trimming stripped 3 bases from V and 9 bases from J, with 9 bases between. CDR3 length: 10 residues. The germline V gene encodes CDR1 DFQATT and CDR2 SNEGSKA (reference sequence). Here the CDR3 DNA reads TGCAGTGCTAGCTCCTTTGTGCAGTACTTC. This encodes CSASSFVQYF.

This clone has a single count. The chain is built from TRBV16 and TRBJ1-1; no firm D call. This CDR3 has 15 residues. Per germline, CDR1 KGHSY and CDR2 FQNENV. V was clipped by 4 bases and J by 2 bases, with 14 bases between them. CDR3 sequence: CASSRPEVGNTEAFF. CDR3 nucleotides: TGTGCCAGCAGCCGGCCGGAGGTTGGAAACACTGAAGCTTTCTTT. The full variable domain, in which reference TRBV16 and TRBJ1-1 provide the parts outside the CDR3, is GEEVAQTPKHLVRGEGQKAKLYCAPIKGHSYVFWYQQVLKNEFKFLISFQNENVFDETGMPKERFSAKCLPNSPCSLEIQATKLEDSAVYFCASSRPEVGNTEAFFGQGTRLTVV.